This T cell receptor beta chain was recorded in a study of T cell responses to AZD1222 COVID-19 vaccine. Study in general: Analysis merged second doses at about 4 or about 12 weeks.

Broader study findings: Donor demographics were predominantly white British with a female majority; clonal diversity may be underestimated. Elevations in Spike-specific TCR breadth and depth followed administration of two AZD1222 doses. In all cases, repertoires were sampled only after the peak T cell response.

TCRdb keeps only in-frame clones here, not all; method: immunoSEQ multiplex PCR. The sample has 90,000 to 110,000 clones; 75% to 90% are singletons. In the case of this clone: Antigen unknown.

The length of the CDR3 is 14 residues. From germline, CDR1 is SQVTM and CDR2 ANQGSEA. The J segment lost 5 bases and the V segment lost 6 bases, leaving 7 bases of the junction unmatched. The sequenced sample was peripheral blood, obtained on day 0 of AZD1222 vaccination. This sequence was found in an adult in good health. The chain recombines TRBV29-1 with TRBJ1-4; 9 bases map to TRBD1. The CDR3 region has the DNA TGCAGCGTCGTTTCCGGGACAGGGAATGAAAAACTGTTTTTT. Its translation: CSVVSGTGNEKLFF.